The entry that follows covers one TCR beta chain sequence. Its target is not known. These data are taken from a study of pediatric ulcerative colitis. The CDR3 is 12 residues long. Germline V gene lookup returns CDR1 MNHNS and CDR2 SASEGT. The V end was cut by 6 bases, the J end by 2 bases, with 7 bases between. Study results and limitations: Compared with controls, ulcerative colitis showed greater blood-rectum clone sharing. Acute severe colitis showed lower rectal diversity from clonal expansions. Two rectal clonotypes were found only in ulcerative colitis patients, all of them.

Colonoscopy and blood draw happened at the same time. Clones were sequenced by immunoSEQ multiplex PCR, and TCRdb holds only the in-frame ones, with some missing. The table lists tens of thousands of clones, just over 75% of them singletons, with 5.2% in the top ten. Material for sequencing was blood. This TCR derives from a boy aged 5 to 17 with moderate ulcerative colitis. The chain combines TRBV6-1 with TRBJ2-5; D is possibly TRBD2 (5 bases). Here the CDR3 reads CASRRVQETQYF. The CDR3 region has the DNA TGTGCCAGCAGGAGGGTGCAAGAGACCCAGTACTTC.